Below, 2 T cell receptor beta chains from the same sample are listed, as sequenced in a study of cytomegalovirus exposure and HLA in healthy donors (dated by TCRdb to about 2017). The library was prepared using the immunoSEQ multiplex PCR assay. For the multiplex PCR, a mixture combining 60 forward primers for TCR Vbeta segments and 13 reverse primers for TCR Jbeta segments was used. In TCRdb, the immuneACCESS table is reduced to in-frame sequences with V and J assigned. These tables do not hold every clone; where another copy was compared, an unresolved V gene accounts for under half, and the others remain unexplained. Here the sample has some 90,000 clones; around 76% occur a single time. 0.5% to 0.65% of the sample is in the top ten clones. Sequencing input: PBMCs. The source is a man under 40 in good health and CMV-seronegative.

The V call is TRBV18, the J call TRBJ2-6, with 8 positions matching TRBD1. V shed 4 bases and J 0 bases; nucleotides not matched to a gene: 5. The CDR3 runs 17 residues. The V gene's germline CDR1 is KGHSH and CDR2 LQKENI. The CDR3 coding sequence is TGTGCCAGCTCACGAGGACAGGGAAACTCTGGGGCCAACGTCCTGACTTTC. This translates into CASSRGQGNSGANVLTF. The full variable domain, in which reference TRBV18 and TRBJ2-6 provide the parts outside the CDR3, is NAGVMQNPRHLVRRRGQEARLRCSPMKGHSHVYWYRQLPEEGLKFMVYLQKENIIDESGMPKERFSAEFPKEGPSILRIQQVVRGDSAAYFCASSRGQGNSGANVLTFGAGSRLTVL.

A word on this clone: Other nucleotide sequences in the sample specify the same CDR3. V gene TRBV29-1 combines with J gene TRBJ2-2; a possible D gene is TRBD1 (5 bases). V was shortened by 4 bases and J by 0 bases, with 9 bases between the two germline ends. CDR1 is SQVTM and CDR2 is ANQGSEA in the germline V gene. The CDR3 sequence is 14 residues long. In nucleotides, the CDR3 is TGCAGCGTTGGAGACAGAACGAACACCGGGGAGCTGTTTTTT. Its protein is CSVGDRTNTGELFF.